This TCR beta chain was profiled in a study of cytomegalovirus exposure and HLA in healthy donors (dated by TCRdb to about 2017). For the study in its entirety: According to a later analysis, one platform produced both the 110 or so validation repertoires and the approximately 670 repertoires of the first cohort. The study aimed to test whether cataloging public T cell receptors could reveal signatures of past pathogen exposure. Along with the 666-subject first cohort, a separate validation cohort of around 120 different subjects was used. The study combined high-throughput TCR immunosequencing, statistical association of individual TCRs with disease status, and machine learning to predict cytomegalovirus infection status.

Looking up the germline V gene yields CDR1 MDHEN and CDR2 SYDVKM. Cut back by 6 bases and 2 bases, the V and J ends lie 12 bases apart. Its CDR3 holds 14 amino acids, cysteine through phenylalanine. The sequence is cut down to CDR3 DNA, 42 bases in frame from base 1. Separate from the roughly 700-subject first cohort, the validation cohort of more than 90 subjects was the group to which the donors belonged. On this clone itself: Its specific antigen is unknown. No base qualities exist here, and no much larger clone lies one base off it.

Summary of the overall study and its limitations: A total of roughly 160 TCR beta chains were listed by the study as associated with cytomegalovirus. While some public TCRs were present in many individuals, most TCR sequences turned up only very rarely across donors. Subsequent analysis determined that TCRs grouped into clusters in the first cohort also showed a tendency toward co-occurrence across the approximately 110 validation repertoires, and approximately 93% of cluster scores exceeded 0. In vitro tests confirmed that three of the cytomegalovirus-associated TCR beta chains recognize cytomegalovirus antigens. A later analysis lacked HLA typing for the validation cohort, so it scored co-occurrence in that cohort across all 110 or so repertoires. The classifier was reported to diagnose cytomegalovirus status with high specificity and sensitivity in both the original cohort and the validation cohort. The authors suggested that the approach could potentially be extended to other disease states and immunological phenotypes.

Libraries were constructed by the immunoSEQ multiplex PCR assay. The authors processed their data as follows. A statistical classification framework was developed to diagnose cytomegalovirus status using the catalog of TCR beta chain sequences. TCRdb mirrors the immuneACCESS table, restricted to in-frame sequences. Some clones are absent from its copies; in checked studies, under half trace to an unresolved V gene, and the reason for the others is unknown. V, J and clone size are those of that table, while D and trimming were read from the DNA. For this sample the table gives roughly 120,000 clones, of which more than 70% were detected only once. The ten largest make up around 2% of the sample.

Material for sequencing was PBMCs. This TCR was sampled from a man aged 18 to 30 in good health and CMV-seronegative. The sequence joins TRBV28 to TRBJ2-3, with the D gene not confidently named. The DNA sequence follows: TGTGCCAGCAGACCCCAGGTCGTCACAGATACGCAGTATTTT. This is translated as CASRPQVVTDTQYF. The CDR3 plus the reference TRBV28 and TRBJ2-3 genes for the other parts give the full variable domain: DVKVTQSSRYLVKRTGEKVFLECVQDMDHENMFWYRQDPGLGLRLIYFSYDVKMKEKGDIPEGYSVSREKKERFSLILESASTNQTSMYLCASRPQVVTDTQYFGPGTRLTVL.